This TCR beta chain originates from a study of T-cell memory formation after mild COVID-19. Overall study findings and caveats: Pre-infection memory held some responding clones, suggesting pre-existing cross-reactive T cells responded.

The CDR3 consists of 16 residues. Trimming at V came to 3 bases and at J to 3 bases, leaving 6 bases not matched to a gene. Germline V gene sequence: CDR1 SNHLY, CDR2 FYNNEI. This clonotype was found many times. Antigen: not known. TCRdb called the 5' RACE reads again in MiXCR, with one record for every CDR3 protein. This sample yields hundreds of thousands of distinct CDR3 sequences, of which approximately 15% are seen a single time; approximately 2.1% belongs to the top ten. The clonotype was recovered from an adult woman who had mild COVID-19 (a few samples of this study predate the infection). Cell type and time point are not known. The sequenced sample was PBMCs or a T cell subset sorted from them (not recorded which). The chain combines TRBV2 with TRBJ2-3, with 10 bases identical to TRBD2. CDR3 amino acids: CASSDNSGRRTDTQYF. The CDR3 DNA reads as TGTGCCAGCAGTGATAATAGCGGGAGGCGAACAGATACGCAGTATTTT.